This T cell receptor (beta chain) comes out of a study of blood T cell repertoires in COVID-19. Looking at the study overall: From T cells, B-cell-depleted T cells, or PBMCs came the material, which was cDNA or gDNA.

This clone has a handful of counts. With 3 bases removed from V and 3 bases from J, the gap between germline ends came to 8 bases. CDR3 size: 13 residues. Germline V CDR1 and CDR2: LNHDA, SQIVND (reference sequence). Original data processing: Quantification of nucleated cells was approximated via reference gene primer amplification. Clones were read by immunoSEQ multiplex PCR, and TCRdb kept only the in-frame ones, dropping some. The V and J calls and clone size are taken from that table; D and trimming were inferred from the DNA. The data hold roughly 160,000 clones, with approximately 83% observed a single time.

The J gene is TRBJ1-1, the V gene TRBV19, with D tentatively TRBD1 (5 bases). This sequence was found in a woman aged 55-75 years with acute or convalescent COVID-19. Sequenced sample: peripheral blood. CDR3 sequence: CASSMEGYTEAFF. CDR3 bases: TGTGCCAGTAGTATGGAGGGGTACACTGAAGCTTTCTTT.